These 13 T cell receptor beta chains were all obtained from the same sample, sequenced in a study of beta chain features in type 1 diabetes. Study conclusions and caveats: A moderate, significant TCRB CDR3 shortening appeared in type 1 diabetes across four CD4+ subsets.

No antigens are known for them. The sequenced template was cDNA made from the entire isolated RNA. TCRdb's table, derived via immunoSEQ multiplex PCR, lists solely in-frame clones and lacks some. The sample holds under 130,000 clones, roughly 28% seen once. Sequencing was done on a sample of central memory CD4+ T cells from blood. The origin of the receptors is a woman aged 18-29 years with type 1 diabetes.

The genes are TRBV14 and TRBJ1-1, with a weak D call TRBD1 (5 bases). The CDR3 sequence is 15 residues long. The germline V and J ends were trimmed by 1 base and 1 base, with 10 bases remaining between them. Germline V gene lookup returns CDR1 SGHDN and CDR2 FVKESK. The CDR3 here is CASSQAGHWNTEAFF. The CDR3 coding sequence is TGTGCCAGCAGCCAAGCCGGACACTGGAACACTGAAGCTTTCTTT.

This clone was picked up a small number of times. This chain connects TRBV5-1 to TRBJ2-7; D unresolved. The germline gives CDR1 SGHRS, CDR2 YFSETQ. This CDR3 region has 14 residues. V shed 5 bases and J shed 5 bases, with 17 bases lying between them. The DNA of the CDR3 is TGCGCCAGCAGACCAACTACGCTAACCAACGAGCAGTACTTC. Encoded protein: CASRPTTLTNEQYF. Full variable domain (outside the CDR3, taken from reference TRBV5-1 and TRBJ2-7): KAGVTQTPRYLIKTRGQQVTLSCSPISGHRSVSWYQQTPGQGLQFLFEYFSETQRNKGNFPGRFSGRQFSNSRSEMNVSTLELGDSALYLCASRPTTLTNEQYFGPGTRLTVT.

This clone was observed a few times. This sequence joins TRBV9 and TRBJ2-3, with 7 bases identical to TRBD1. The CDR3 is 16 residues long. J was trimmed by 3 bases and V by 0 bases; bases with no gene match: 7. The germline V gene encodes CDR1 SGDLS and CDR2 YYNGEE. CDR3 sequence (DNA): TGTGCCAGCAGCGTAGAACAGGGGCGTGGGACAGATACGCAGTATTTT. Encoded protein: CASSVEQGRGTDTQYF.

Only a few counts were recorded for this clone. The chain combines TRBV30 with TRBJ2-1, with a weak D call TRBD1 (6 bases). The CDR3 covers 15 residues. Per germline, CDR1 GTSNPN and CDR2 SVGIG (reference sequence). V was shortened by 1 base and J by 7 bases, with 17 bases between the two germline ends. The CDR3 is CAWSGLRDNFNEQFF. The CDR3 DNA follows: TGTGCCTGGAGTGGACTCCGGGACAATTTTAATGAGCAGTTCTTC. The entire variable domain, with the rest obtained from reference TRBV30 and TRBJ2-1, is as follows: SQTIHQWPATLVQPVGSPLSLECTVEGTSNPNLYWYRQAAGRGLQLLFYSVGIGQISSEVPQNLSASRPQDRQFILSSKKLLLSDSGFYLCAWSGLRDNFNEQFFGPGTRLTVL.

This clone was seen more than once but under ten times. V gene TRBV25-1 combines with J gene TRBJ1-2, with a tentative D call TRBD1 (6 bases). The CDR3 runs 13 residues. CDR1 MGHDK and CDR2 SYGVNS come from the germline V gene. The V end was cut by 4 bases, the J end by 8 bases, with 14 bases between. The CDR3: CASSGTGPEGYTF. The CDR3 DNA follows: TGTGCCAGCAGTGGAACAGGGCCTGAGGGCTACACCTTC.

The CDR3: CARSTVSGNTIYF. CDR3 bases: TGTGCCCGTTCTACAGTATCTGGAAACACCATATATTTT. This chain joins TRBV30 and TRBJ1-3; no definite D call. This CDR3 region has 13 residues. The V gene lost 8 bases and the J gene lost 1 base, with 12 bases spanning the gap. Germline loops: CDR1 GTSNPN, CDR2 SVGIG (reference sequence). The full variable domain, completed using reference TRBV30 and TRBJ1-3, is SQTIHQWPATLVQPVGSPLSLECTVEGTSNPNLYWYRQAAGRGLQLLFYSVGIGQISSEVPQNLSASRPQDRQFILSSKKLLLSDSGFYLCARSTVSGNTIYFGEGSWLTVV.

This clone was counted only a few times. The chain is built from TRBV30 and TRBJ2-1, with D possibly matching TRBD2 (5 bases). Between the trimmed V and J ends, which lost 3 bases and 2 bases, there was a span of 8 bases. Germline assignment: CDR1 GTSNPN and CDR2 SVGIG (reference sequence). The CDR3 is 13 amino acids. CDR3 DNA sequence: TGTGCCTGGAGCACTAGTACCTACAATGAGCAGTTCTTC. This gives the protein CAWSTSTYNEQFF. Combining the CDR3 with reference TRBV30 and TRBJ2-1 gives the whole variable domain SQTIHQWPATLVQPVGSPLSLECTVEGTSNPNLYWYRQAAGRGLQLLFYSVGIGQISSEVPQNLSASRPQDRQFILSSKKLLLSDSGFYLCAWSTSTYNEQFFGPGTRLTVL.

This chain links TRBV28 with TRBJ2-5; TRBD1 is a possible D gene (6 bases). The CDR3 covers 15 residues. Trimming cost V 3 bases and J 2 bases, with 13 bases left between them. The germline V gene encodes CDR1 MDHEN and CDR2 SYDVKM. This CDR3 reads CASSLGMQGQETQYF. Written as DNA, the CDR3 is TGTGCCAGCAGTTTGGGCATGCAGGGGCAAGAGACCCAGTACTTC.

The table lists this clone with a few counts. The V gene is TRBV18, the J gene TRBJ2-2, with D possibly matching TRBD2 (5 bases). CDR1 and CDR2 from the germline V gene are KGHSH and LQKENI. This CDR3 has 18 residues. V lost 1 base and J 4 bases, leaving 19 bases between the germline ends. The CDR3 reads CASSPLVQIGESTGELFF. As DNA, the CDR3 is TGTGCCAGCTCACCACTAGTTCAAATCGGGGAGAGCACCGGGGAGCTGTTTTTT.

Only a few counts were recorded for this clone. The genes are TRBV9 and TRBJ1-1; TRBD1 matches 8 bases. V lost 2 bases to trimming and J lost 5 bases; unmatched junction nucleotides: 5. This CDR3 comprises 14 residues. Germline V gene sequence: CDR1 SGDLS, CDR2 YYNGEE. The CDR3 protein is CASSVDGQGTEAFF. In DNA, the CDR3 is TGTGCCAGCAGCGTTGACGGACAGGGAACTGAAGCTTTCTTT.

Points on this clone: Other nucleotide sequences in the sample specify the same CDR3. The chain combines TRBV14 with TRBJ1-2, with TRBD1 matching 10 bases. Germline loops: CDR1 SGHDN, CDR2 FVKESK. The CDR3 contains 14 residues. V gave up 4 bases and J gave up 4 bases; unmatched junction bases: 3. The CDR3 loop reads CASSPRTGGYGYTF. CDR3 in DNA: TGTGCCAGCAGCCCCCGGACAGGGGGCTATGGCTACACCTTC.

This clone was detected many times. The chain joins TRBV27 to TRBJ1-1; D might be TRBD1 (6 bases). CDR3 length equals 10 residues. Trimming removed 9 bases at V and 4 bases at J, with 6 bases between. In germline, CDR1 is MNHEY, CDR2 SMNVEV (reference sequence). Written as DNA, the CDR3 is TGTGCCAGACAGGGCACTGAAGCTTTCTTT. As protein: CARQGTEAFF.

The chain employs TRBV10-1 and TRBJ2-3; 8 nucleotides line up with TRBD2. Unmatched junction bases numbered 4, after V lost 3 bases and J lost 2 bases. Germline V gene lookup returns CDR1 WNHNN and CDR2 SYGVQD (reference sequence). The CDR3 has 15 amino acids. CDR3 nucleotide sequence: TGCGCCAGCAGTGATATAGCGGGGCCCACAGATACGCAGTATTTT. The encoded protein is CASSDIAGPTDTQYF.